This T cell receptor (beta chain) came from a study of control samples from healthy donors and cancer patients. Clones were read by immunoSEQ multiplex PCR, and TCRdb kept only the in-frame ones, dropping some. Here the sample spans approximately 94,000 clones, roughly 83% being singletons. Losses at the gene ends were 3 bases for V and 4 bases for J; bases not matched to a gene: 6. The CDR3 sequence is 15 residues long. CDR1 is SGHAT, CDR2 FQNNGV, per germline. The TCR comes from an older man with lung cancer. The rearrangement joins TRBV11-2 to TRBJ2-1; 7 nucleotides line up with TRBD1. Sequencing was done on a sample of PBMCs. The CDR3 nucleotides are TGTGCCAGCAGCTTTTCGGGACAGACTTACAATGAGCAGTTCTTC. This gives the protein CASSFSGQTYNEQFF.